This entry describes one TCR beta chain. This clone has only a few counts. It lacks a known antigen. Per-nucleotide qualities are absent, and no much larger clonotype sits a single base away. Library method: the immunoSEQ multiplex PCR assay. The table comes from immuneACCESS by way of TCRdb, which keeps in-frame sequences with V and J called. Part of the clones is missing from these tables; in studies checked, under half for an unresolved V gene and the rest for unknown reasons. Present in this sample are tens of thousands of clones, about 93% of which were seen just once. Approximately 0.3% of the sample rests with the top ten. Trimming at the junction amounts to 0 bases on V and 7 bases on J, and the germline ends lie 4 bases apart. CDR1 is given as MGHRA and CDR2 as YSYEKL, both from the germline V gene. The CDR3 measures 12 amino acids from cysteine to phenylalanine. Just CDR3 DNA is preserved here, 36 bases in frame from base 1.

The sample is drawn from a study of technical replicates of blood from several donors (dated by TCRdb to the late 2010s). The chain is made from TRBV4-1 and TRBJ2-1, with no confidently assigned D gene. The sequence derives from a human donor in good health. The source material was T cells isolated from PBMCs. The CDR3 region: CASSQDQNEQFF. Here is the DNA: TGCGCCAGCAGCCAAGATCAGAATGAGCAGTTCTTC.